This T cell receptor beta chain was sequenced for a study of cytomegalovirus exposure and HLA in healthy donors. Notes on this clone: As yet, its antigen is unknown.

General study points: The investigators catalogued some 160 TCR beta chains as cytomegalovirus-associated. The study reported that TCR beta sequences accurately predicted HLA-A and HLA-B alleles in most subjects. Reportedly, fewer N-insertions than the 666-donor mean appeared in an Asian-associated ancestry cluster in a later analysis. Per a later analysis, HLA-associated TCR beta chains showed more clonal expansion than other, equally common TCR beta chains.

Unmatched junction bases numbered 10, after V lost 4 bases and J lost 1 base. The CDR3 extends over 16 amino acids. Germline assignment: CDR1 MNHNY and CDR2 SVGAGI (reference sequence). PCR was performed using 60 Vbeta and 13 Jbeta primers. Only in-frame clones appear in the TCRdb table, and some are missing; sequencing was by immunoSEQ multiplex PCR. Altogether 180,000 or so clones are present, around a tenth being singletons, with the ten largest covering roughly 1.4%. The sequenced material came from PBMCs. The rearrangement links TRBV6-6 to TRBJ2-7; 7 bases align to TRBD2. This TCR was recovered from a woman aged 25 to 39 in good health and CMV-seropositive. This CDR3 reads CASSCPMQGGSYEQYF. The CDR3 bases are TGTGCCAGCAGTTGCCCGATGCAGGGAGGGTCCTACGAGCAGTACTTC.